These T cell receptor beta chains were read from a single sample in a study of cytotoxic CD8 clonotypes in ibrutinib-treated CLL. Here immunoSEQ multiplex PCR was the method, and the copy in TCRdb shows in-frame clones only, minus some. The data contain 150,000 to 200,000 clones, approximately 80% of them singletons. The source material was PBMCs, sampled after 12 months of ibrutinib treatment. Source of these receptors: a human donor with chronic lymphocytic leukemia. Each CDR3 is given with its conserved first and last residue. D genes are given only for firm matches. Size is stated for part of the rows, as once, few or many counts, or as a class when the clone is expanded.

j_call: TRBJ2-7; v_call: TRBV2; d_call: NA; clone_size: NA; cdr3_aa: CASRASGGTGEQYF; cdr3_nt: TGTGCCAGCAGGGCCTCCGGAGGGACGGGCGAGCAGTACTTC
j_call: TRBJ2-5; v_call: TRBV5-1; d_call: NA; clone_size: few; cdr3_aa: CASSLGPGGVQETQYF; cdr3_nt: TGCGCCAGCAGCTTGGGCCCGGGCGGGGTCCAAGAGACCCAGTACTTC
j_call: TRBJ2-2; v_call: TRBV5-1; d_call: TRBD2; clone_size: NA; cdr3_aa: CASSLGGTSPGELFF; cdr3_nt: TGCGCCAGCAGCTTGGGAGGGACTAGCCCCGGGGAGCTGTTTTTT
j_call: TRBJ1-2; v_call: TRBV18; d_call: NA; clone_size: NA; cdr3_aa: CASSPRRDTANYGYTF; cdr3_nt: TGTGCCAGCTCACCACGCCGAGACACAGCTAACTATGGCTACACCTTC
j_call: TRBJ1-3; v_call: TRBV18; d_call: NA; clone_size: once; cdr3_aa: CASSEGPRGNTIYF; cdr3_nt: TGTGCCAGCTCGGAAGGGCCGAGGGGAAACACCATATATTTT
j_call: TRBJ2-7; v_call: TRBV18; d_call: NA; clone_size: NA; cdr3_aa: CASSPQSEQYF; cdr3_nt: TGTGCCAGCTCACCTCAATCCGAGCAGTACTTC
j_call: TRBJ1-3; v_call: TRBV5-1; d_call: NA; clone_size: NA; cdr3_aa: CASSLRAGGSGNTIYF; cdr3_nt: TGCGCCAGCAGTTTACGGGCCGGGGGCTCTGGAAACACCATATATTTT
j_call: TRBJ1-4; v_call: TRBV5-1; d_call: NA; clone_size: NA; cdr3_aa: CASSLFGAQPGEKLFF; cdr3_nt: TGCGCCAGCAGCTTGTTCGGCGCCCAACCTGGTGAAAAACTGTTTTTT
j_call: TRBJ1-4; v_call: TRBV18; d_call: TRBD1; clone_size: NA; cdr3_aa: CASSQSEGAHEKLFF; cdr3_nt: TGTGCCAGCTCACAATCGGAGGGGGCACATGAAAAACTGTTTTTT
j_call: TRBJ1-2; v_call: TRBV30; d_call: TRBD1; clone_size: NA; cdr3_aa: CAWKAPGTGTESYGYTF; cdr3_nt: TGTGCCTGGAAGGCCCCCGGGACAGGGACCGAGAGCTATGGCTACACCTTC
j_call: TRBJ1-1; v_call: TRBV6-6; d_call: NA; clone_size: NA; cdr3_aa: CASSYSGHSTEAFF; cdr3_nt: TGTGCCAGCAGTTACTCGGGACATTCCACTGAAGCTTTCTTT
j_call: TRBJ2-2; v_call: TRBV5-6; d_call: TRBD1; clone_size: NA; cdr3_aa: CASRGQAHTGELFF; cdr3_nt: TGTGCCAGCAGGGGACAGGCTCACACCGGGGAGCTGTTTTTT
j_call: TRBJ2-2; v_call: TRBV18; d_call: TRBD2; clone_size: NA; cdr3_aa: CASSLWNPGLAGVNTGELFF; cdr3_nt: TGTGCCAGCTCACTCTGGAACCCGGGACTAGCGGGAGTGAACACCGGGGAGCTGTTTTTT
j_call: TRBJ1-6; v_call: TRBV7-9; d_call: NA; clone_size: NA; cdr3_aa: CASSTGRDRGFYNSPLHF; cdr3_nt: TGTGCCAGCAGCACGGGCCGGGATCGGGGGTTCTATAATTCACCCCTCCACTTT
j_call: TRBJ2-7; v_call: TRBV7-6; d_call: NA; clone_size: NA; cdr3_aa: CASSFGGSSYEQYF; cdr3_nt: TGTGCCAGCAGCTTCGGAGGGAGCTCCTACGAGCAGTACTTC
j_call: TRBJ1-4; v_call: TRBV28; d_call: NA; clone_size: NA; cdr3_aa: CASRSGGRKLFF; cdr3_nt: TGTGCCAGCAGGTCGGGGGGGCGAAAACTGTTTTTT
j_call: TRBJ2-7; v_call: TRBV9; d_call: NA; clone_size: NA; cdr3_aa: CASSVGVGPFHEQYF; cdr3_nt: TGTGCCAGCAGCGTAGGGGTGGGGCCCTTCCACGAGCAGTACTTC
j_call: TRBJ2-1; v_call: TRBV6-5; d_call: TRBD1; clone_size: NA; cdr3_aa: CASSFLGQGDNEQFF; cdr3_nt: TGTGCCAGCAGTTTTTTGGGACAGGGGGACAATGAGCAGTTCTTC
j_call: TRBJ2-5; v_call: TRBV18; d_call: TRBD1; clone_size: NA; cdr3_aa: CASSGQLQETQYF; cdr3_nt: TGTGCCAGCTCGGGACAGCTTCAAGAGACCCAGTACTTC
j_call: TRBJ1-3; v_call: TRBV7-2; d_call: NA; clone_size: NA; cdr3_aa: CASSAYGISGNTIYF; cdr3_nt: TGTGCCAGCAGCGCCTACGGCATCTCTGGAAACACCATATATTTT